This TCR beta chain was sequenced during a study of T cell responses to AZD1222 COVID-19 vaccine. V was clipped by 5 bases and J by 5 bases, with 16 bases between them. Per germline, CDR1 SGHRS and CDR2 YFSETQ. The CDR3 extends over 14 amino acids. The data were produced by immunoSEQ multiplex PCR, yet TCRdb's version contains in-frame clones alone and is incomplete. The table has over 130,000 clones, about nine tenths seen once. Sequenced here: peripheral blood, sampled on day 0 of AZD1222 vaccination. This TCR derives from an adult in good health. This chain joins TRBV5-1 and TRBJ1-2; D may be TRBD1 (5 bases). CDR3 bases: TGCGCCAGCAGACTAGGCCAGGGATCGTATGGCTACACCTTC. Protein: CASRLGQGSYGYTF.